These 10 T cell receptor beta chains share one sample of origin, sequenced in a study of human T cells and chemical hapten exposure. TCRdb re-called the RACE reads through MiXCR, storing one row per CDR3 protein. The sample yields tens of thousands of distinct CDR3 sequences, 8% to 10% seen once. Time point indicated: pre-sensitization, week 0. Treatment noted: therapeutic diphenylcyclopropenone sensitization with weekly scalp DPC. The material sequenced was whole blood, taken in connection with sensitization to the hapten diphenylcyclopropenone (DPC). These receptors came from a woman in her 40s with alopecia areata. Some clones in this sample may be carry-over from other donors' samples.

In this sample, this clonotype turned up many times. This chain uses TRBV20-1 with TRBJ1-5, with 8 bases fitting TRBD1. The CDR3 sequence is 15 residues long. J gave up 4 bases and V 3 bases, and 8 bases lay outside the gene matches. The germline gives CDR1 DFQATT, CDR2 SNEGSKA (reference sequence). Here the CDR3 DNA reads TGCAGTGCTAGCCCCGGGAGGACAGGGAATCAGCCCCAGCATTTT. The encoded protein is CSASPGRTGNQPQHF.

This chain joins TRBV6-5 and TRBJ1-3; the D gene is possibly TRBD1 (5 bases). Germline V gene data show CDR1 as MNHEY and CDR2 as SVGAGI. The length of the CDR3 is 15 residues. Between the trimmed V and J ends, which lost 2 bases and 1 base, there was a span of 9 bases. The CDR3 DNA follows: TGTGCCAGCAGTTACACGGGGGAATCTGGAAACACCATATATTTT. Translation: CASSYTGESGNTIYF.

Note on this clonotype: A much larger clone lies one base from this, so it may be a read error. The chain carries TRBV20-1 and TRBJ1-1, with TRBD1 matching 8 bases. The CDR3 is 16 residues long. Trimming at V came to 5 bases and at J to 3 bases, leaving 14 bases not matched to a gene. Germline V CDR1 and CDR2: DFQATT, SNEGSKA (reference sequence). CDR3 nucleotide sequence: TGCAGTGCTTATTCTGGACAGGGCCGTATTGACACTGAAGCTTTCTTT. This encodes CSAYSGQGRIDTEAFF.

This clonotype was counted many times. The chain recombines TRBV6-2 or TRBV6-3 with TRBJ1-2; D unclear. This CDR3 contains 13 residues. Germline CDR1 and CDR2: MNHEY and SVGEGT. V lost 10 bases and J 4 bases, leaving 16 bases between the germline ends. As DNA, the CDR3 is TGTGCCACCAAGTCTTGGACTACCTATGGCTACACCTTC. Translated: CATKSWTTYGYTF.

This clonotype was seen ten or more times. The CDR3 DNA sequence: TGCAGCGTTGAGGGTAACCAGGGTCCACTTTGGGGCTACACCTTC. This translates into CSVEGNQGPLWGYTF. This chain connects TRBV29-1 to TRBJ1-2, with D maybe TRBD1 (5 bases). CDR3 length: 15 amino acids. Per the germline V gene, CDR1 is SQVTM and CDR2 is ANQGSEA. Deletions cut 3 bases from V and 8 bases from J, with 22 bases between.

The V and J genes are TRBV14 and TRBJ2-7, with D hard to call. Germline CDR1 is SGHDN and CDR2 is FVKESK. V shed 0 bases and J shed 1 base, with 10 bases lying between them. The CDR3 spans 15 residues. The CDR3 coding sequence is TGTGCCAGCAGCCAAGATTGGGCACCATCCTACGAGCAGTACTTC. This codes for CASSQDWAPSYEQYF.

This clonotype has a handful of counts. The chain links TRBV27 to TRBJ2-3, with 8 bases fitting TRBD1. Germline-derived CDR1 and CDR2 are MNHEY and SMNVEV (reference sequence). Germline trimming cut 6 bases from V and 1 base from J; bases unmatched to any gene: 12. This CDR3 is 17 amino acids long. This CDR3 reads CASRAASRGRGTDTQYF. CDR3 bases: TGTGCCAGCAGGGCTGCGAGCAGGGGGCGCGGCACAGATACGCAGTATTTT.

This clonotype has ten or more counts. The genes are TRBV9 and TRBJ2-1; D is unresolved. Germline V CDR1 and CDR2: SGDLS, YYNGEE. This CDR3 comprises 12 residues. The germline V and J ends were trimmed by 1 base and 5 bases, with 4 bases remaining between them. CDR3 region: CASSVRDNEQFF. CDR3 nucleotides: TGTGCCAGCAGCGTAAGGGACAATGAGCAGTTCTTC.

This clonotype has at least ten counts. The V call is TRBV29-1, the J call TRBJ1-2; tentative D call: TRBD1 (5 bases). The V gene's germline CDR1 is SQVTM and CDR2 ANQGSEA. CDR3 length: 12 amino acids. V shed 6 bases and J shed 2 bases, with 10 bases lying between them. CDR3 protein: CSVDRQNYGYTF. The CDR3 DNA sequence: TGCAGCGTGGATCGACAGAACTATGGCTACACCTTC.

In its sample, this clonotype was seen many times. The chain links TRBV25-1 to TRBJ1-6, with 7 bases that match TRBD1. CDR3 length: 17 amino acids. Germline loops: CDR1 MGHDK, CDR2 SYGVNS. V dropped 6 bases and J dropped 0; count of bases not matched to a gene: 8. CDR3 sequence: CASSVGTEGSYNSPLHF. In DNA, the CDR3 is TGTGCCAGCAGCGTAGGGACAGAGGGCTCCTATAATTCACCCCTCCACTTT. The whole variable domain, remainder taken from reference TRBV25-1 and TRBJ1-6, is EADIYQTPRYLVIGTGKKITLECSQTMGHDKMYWYQQDPGMELHLIHYSYGVNSTEKGDLSSESTVSRIRTEHFPLTLESARPSHTSQYLCASSVGTEGSYNSPLHFGNGTRLTVT.